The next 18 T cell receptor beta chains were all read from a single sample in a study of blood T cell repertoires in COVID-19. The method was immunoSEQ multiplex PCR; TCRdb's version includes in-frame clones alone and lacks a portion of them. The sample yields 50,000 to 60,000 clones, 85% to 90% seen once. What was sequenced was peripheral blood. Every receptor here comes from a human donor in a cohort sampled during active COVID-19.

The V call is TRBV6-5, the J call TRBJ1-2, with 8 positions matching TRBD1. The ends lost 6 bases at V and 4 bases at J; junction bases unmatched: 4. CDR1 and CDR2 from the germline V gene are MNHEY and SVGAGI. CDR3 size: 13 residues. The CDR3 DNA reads TGTGCCAGCAGCCGGACAGGGTTCTATGGCTACACCTTC. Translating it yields CASSRTGFYGYTF.

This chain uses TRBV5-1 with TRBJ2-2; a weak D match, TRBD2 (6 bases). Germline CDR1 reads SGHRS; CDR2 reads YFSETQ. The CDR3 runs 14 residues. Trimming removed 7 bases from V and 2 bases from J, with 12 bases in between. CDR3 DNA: TGCGCCAGCCAGTTAGCGGCCAACACCGGGGAGCTGTTTTTT. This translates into CASQLAANTGELFF.

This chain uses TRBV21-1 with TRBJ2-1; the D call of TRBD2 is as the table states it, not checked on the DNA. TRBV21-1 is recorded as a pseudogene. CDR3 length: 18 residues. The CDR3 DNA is TGTGCCAGCAGCAAACGGCCGGGAGCCGCAAGCTCCTACAATGAGCAGTTCTTC. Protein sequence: CASSKRPGAASSYNEQFF.

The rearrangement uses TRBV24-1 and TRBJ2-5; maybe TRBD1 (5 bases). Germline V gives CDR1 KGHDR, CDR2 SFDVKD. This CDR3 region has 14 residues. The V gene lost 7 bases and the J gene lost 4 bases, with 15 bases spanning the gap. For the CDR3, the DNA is TGTGCCACCAGCGCTCTGGGGCCCATAGAGACCCAGTACTTC. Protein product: CATSALGPIETQYF.

In DNA form, the CDR3 reads TGTGCCAGCAGTCCGGCGAAAGGCGGCGTGAGCTATGGCTACACCTTC. Its protein is CASSPAKGGVSYGYTF. The chain is built from TRBV3-1 (or the pseudogene TRBV3-2) and TRBJ1-2, with unresolved D. Germline V gene data show CDR1 as LGHDT and CDR2 as YNNKEL (reference sequence). Trimming stripped 6 bases from V and 4 bases from J, with 21 bases between. The CDR3 sequence is 16 residues long.

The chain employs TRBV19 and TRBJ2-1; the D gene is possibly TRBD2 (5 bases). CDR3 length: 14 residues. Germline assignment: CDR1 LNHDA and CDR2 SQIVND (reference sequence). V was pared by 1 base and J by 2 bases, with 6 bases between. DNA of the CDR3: TGTGCCAGTAGTATAGCGGGGACCTACAATGAGCAGTTCTTC. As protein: CASSIAGTYNEQFF.

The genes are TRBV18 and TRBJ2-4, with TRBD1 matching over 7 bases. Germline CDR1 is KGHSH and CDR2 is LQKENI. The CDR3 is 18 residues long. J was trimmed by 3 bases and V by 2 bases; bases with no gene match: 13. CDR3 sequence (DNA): TGTGCCAGCTCACCAGTTGACAGGGCGGATAGTGACAAAAACATTCAGTACTTC. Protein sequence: CASSPVDRADSDKNIQYF.

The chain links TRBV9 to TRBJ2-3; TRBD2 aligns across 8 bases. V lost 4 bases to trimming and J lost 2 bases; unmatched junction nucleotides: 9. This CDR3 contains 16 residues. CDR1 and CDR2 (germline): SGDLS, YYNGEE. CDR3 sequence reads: CASSTRGGSITDTQYF. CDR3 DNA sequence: TGTGCCAGCAGCACCCGCGGGGGGTCGATCACAGATACGCAGTATTTT.

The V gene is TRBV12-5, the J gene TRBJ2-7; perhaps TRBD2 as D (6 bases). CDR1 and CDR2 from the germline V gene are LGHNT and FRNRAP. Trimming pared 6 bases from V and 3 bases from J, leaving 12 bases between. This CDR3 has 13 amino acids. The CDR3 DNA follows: TGTGCTAGTGGACCCTCCGGGGGCTACGAGCAGTACGTC. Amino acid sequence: CASGPSGGYEQYV.

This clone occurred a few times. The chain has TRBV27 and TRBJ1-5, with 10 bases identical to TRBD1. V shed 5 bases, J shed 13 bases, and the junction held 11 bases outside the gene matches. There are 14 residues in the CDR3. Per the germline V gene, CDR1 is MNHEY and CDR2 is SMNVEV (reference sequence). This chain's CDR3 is CASSPDRGREEQHF. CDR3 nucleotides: TGTGCCAGCAGTCCAGACAGGGGGCGGGAGGAACAGCATTTT.

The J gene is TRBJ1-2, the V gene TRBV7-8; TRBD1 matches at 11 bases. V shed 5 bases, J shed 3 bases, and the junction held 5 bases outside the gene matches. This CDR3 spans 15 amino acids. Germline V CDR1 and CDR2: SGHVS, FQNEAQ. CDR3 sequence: CASSPGTGGDYGYTF. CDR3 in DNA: TGTGCCAGCAGCCCTGGGACAGGGGGGGACTATGGCTACACCTTC.

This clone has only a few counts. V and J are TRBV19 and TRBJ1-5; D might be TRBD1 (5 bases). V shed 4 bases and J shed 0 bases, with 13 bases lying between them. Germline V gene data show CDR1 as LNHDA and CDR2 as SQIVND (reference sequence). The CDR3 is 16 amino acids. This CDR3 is CASSRGRGNSNQPQHF. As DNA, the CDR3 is TGTGCCAGTAGTAGGGGACGGGGGAATAGCAATCAGCCCCAGCATTTT.

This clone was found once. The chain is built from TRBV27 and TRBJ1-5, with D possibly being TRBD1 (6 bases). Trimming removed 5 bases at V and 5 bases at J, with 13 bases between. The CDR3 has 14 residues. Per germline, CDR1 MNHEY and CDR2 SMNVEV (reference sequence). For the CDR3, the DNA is TGTGCCAGCAGTCTACAGGGTATCTATCAGCCCCAGCATTTT. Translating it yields CASSLQGIYQPQHF.

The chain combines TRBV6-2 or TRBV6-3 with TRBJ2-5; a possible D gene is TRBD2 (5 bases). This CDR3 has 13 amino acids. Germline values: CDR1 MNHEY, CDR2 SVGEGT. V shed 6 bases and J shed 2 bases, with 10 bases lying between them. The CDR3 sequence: CASSFPGQETQYF. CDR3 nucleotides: TGTGCCAGCAGCTTTCCGGGACAAGAGACCCAGTACTTC.

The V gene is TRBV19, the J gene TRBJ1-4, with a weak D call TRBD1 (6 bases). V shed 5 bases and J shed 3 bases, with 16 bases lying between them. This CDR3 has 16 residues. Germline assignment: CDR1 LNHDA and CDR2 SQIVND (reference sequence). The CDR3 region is CASSPQRGFSNEKLFF. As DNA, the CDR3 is TGTGCCAGTAGTCCCCAGAGGGGGTTTTCTAATGAAAAACTGTTTTTT.

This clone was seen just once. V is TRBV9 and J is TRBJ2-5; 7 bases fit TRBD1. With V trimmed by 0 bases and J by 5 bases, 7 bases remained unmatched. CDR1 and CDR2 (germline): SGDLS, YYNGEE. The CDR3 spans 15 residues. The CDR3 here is CASSVAQGKSETQYF. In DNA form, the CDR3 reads TGTGCCAGCAGCGTAGCACAGGGGAAGTCGGAGACCCAGTACTTC.

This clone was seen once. The DNA for the CDR3 is TGTGCCAGCAGCCCTTTTCGGGACTGGGAAAGCTCCTACAATGAGCAGTTCTTC. It is translated as CASSPFRDWESSYNEQFF. The rearrangement uses TRBV7-8 and TRBJ2-1; possibly TRBD2 for D (6 bases). The ends were cut back, 5 bases at V and 0 bases at J, with 20 bases in the middle. CDR3 size: 18 residues. Per the germline V gene, CDR1 is SGHVS and CDR2 is FQNEAQ.

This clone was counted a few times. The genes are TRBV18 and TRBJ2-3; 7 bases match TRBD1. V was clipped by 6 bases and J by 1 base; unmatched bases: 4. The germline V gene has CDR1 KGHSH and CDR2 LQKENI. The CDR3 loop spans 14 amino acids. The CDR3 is CASSDRARTDTQYF. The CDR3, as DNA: TGTGCCAGCTCCGACAGGGCCCGCACAGATACGCAGTATTTT.